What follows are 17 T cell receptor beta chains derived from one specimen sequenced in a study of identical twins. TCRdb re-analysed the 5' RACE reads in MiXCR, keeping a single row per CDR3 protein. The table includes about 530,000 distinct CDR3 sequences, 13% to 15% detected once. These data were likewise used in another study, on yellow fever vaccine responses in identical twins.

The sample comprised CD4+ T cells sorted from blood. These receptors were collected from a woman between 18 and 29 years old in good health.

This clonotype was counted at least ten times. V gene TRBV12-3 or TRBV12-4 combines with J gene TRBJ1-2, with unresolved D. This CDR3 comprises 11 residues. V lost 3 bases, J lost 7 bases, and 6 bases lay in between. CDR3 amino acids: CASSLNSGYTF. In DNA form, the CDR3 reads TGTGCCAGCAGTTTGAACAGTGGCTACACCTTC.

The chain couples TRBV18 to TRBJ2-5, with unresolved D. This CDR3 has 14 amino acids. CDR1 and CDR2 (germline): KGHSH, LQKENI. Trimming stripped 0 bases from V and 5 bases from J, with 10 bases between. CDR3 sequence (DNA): TGTGCCAGCTCACCACCAAGCACAACTGAGACCCAGTACTTC. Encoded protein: CASSPPSTTETQYF.

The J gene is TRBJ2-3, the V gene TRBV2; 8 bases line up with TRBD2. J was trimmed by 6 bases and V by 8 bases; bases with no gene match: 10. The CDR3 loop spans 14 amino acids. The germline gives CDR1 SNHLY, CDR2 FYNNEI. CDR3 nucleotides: TGTGCCAGCCTTTCCTGGACTAGCTCCGATACGCAGTATTTT. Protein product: CASLSWTSSDTQYF.

The DNA of the CDR3 is TGTGCCAGCAGCTTAGGTCCTAGGGTCCCCTACGAGCAGTACTTC. Translation: CASSLGPRVPYEQYF. The chain combines TRBV7-3 with TRBJ2-7; D uncertain. The CDR3 loop spans 15 amino acids. Trimming stripped 2 bases from V and 2 bases from J, with 13 bases between. Germline V gives CDR1 SGHTA, CDR2 FQGTGA.

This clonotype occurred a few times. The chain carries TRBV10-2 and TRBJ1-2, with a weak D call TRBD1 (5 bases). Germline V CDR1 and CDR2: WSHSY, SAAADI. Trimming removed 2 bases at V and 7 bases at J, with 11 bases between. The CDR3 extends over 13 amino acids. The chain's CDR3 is CASSEIKQGGYTF. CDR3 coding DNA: TGCGCCAGCAGTGAGATAAAGCAGGGTGGCTACACCTTC.

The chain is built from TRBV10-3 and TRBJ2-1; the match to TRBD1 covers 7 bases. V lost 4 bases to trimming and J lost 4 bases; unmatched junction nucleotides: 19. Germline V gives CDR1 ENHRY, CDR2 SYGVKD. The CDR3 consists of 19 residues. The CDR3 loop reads CAISGREQGRKGGYNEQFF. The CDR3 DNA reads TGTGCCATCAGTGGACGGGAACAGGGGCGAAAAGGGGGATACAATGAGCAGTTCTTC.

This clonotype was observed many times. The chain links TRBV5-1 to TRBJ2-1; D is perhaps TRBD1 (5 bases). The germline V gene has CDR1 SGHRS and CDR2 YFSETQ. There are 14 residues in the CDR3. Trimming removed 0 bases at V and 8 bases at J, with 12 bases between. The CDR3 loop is CASSLGDPRDEQFF. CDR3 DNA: TGCGCCAGCAGCTTGGGAGACCCCAGGGATGAGCAGTTCTTC.

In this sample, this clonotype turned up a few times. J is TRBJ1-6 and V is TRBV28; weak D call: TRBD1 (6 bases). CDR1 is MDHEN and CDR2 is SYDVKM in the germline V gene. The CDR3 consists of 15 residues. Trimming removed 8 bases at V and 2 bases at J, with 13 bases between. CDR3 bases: TGTGCCAGCGCGGTTAGGGGGGCCTATAATTCACCCCTCCACTTT. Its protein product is CASAVRGAYNSPLHF.

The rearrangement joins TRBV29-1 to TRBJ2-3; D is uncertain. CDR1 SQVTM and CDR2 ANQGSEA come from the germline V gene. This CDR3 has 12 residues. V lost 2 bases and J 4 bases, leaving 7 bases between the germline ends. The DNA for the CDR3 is TGCAGCGTTGAAAGCAACCCAGATACGCAGTATTTT. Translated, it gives CSVESNPDTQYF.

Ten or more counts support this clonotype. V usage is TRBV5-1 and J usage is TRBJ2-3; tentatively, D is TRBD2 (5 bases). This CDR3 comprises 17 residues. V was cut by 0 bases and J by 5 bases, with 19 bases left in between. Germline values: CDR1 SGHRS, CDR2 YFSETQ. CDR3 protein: CASSLVFEFTAGDTQYF. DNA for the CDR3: TGCGCCAGCAGCTTGGTTTTTGAGTTTACGGCGGGAGATACGCAGTATTTT. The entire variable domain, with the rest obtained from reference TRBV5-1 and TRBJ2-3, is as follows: KAGVTQTPRYLIKTRGQQVTLSCSPISGHRSVSWYQQTPGQGLQFLFEYFSETQRNKGNFPGRFSGRQFSNSRSEMNVSTLELGDSALYLCASSLVFEFTAGDTQYFGPGTRLTVL.

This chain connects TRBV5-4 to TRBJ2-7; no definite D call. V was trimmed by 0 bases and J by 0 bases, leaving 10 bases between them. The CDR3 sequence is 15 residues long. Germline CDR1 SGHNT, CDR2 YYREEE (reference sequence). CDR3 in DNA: TGTGCCAGCAGCTTGGAAAGTGGGCTCTCCTACGAGCAGTACTTC. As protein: CASSLESGLSYEQYF.

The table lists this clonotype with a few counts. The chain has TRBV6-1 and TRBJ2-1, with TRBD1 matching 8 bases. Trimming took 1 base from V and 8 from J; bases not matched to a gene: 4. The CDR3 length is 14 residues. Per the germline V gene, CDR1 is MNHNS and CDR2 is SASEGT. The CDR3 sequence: CASSEGTGKYEQFF. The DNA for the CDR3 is TGTGCCAGCAGTGAAGGGACAGGGAAGTATGAGCAGTTCTTC.

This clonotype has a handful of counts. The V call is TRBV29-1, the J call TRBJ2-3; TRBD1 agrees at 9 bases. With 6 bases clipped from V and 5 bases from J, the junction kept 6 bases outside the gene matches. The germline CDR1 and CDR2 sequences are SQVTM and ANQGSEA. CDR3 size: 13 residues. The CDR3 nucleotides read TGCAGCGTGAACAGGGGGCAAGGAGATACGCAGTATTTT. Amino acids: CSVNRGQGDTQYF.

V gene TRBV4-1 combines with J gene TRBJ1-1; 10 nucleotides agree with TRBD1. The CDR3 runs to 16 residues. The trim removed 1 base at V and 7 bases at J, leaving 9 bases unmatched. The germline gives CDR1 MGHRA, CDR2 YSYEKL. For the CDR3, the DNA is TGCGCCAGCAGCCAAGGTGTCGTGACAGGGGGCTATGAAGCTTTCTTT. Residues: CASSQGVVTGGYEAFF.

DNA for the CDR3: TGTGCCATCAGCCCCGTCACAGATACGCAGTATTTT. Protein product: CAISPVTDTQYF. V usage is TRBV10-3 and J usage is TRBJ2-3; D is unclear. Germline V CDR1 and CDR2: ENHRY, SYGVKD. The CDR3 runs 12 residues. V was shortened by 6 bases and J by 2 bases, with 6 bases between the two germline ends.

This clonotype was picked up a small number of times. The CDR3 loop is CASSPTGTSGRATGYNEQFF. The CDR3 DNA is TGTGCCAGCAGCCCAACCGGGACTAGCGGGAGGGCGACCGGCTACAATGAGCAGTTCTTC. The chain couples TRBV3-1 to TRBJ2-1; 16 bases are shared with TRBD2. CDR3 length: 20 residues. Germline CDR1 LGHDT, CDR2 YNNKEL (reference sequence). The J segment lost 3 bases and the V segment lost 4 bases, leaving 12 bases of the junction unmatched.

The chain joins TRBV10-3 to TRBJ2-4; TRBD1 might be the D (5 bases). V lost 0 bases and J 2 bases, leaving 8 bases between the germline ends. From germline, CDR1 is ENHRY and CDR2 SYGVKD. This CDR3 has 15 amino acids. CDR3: CAISESRVSKNIQYF. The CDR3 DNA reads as TGTGCCATCAGTGAGTCCAGGGTATCCAAAAACATTCAGTACTTC.